The clone carrying this TCR beta chain was detected only once. Its antigen is not identified. Those with hyperthyroidism were 18 to 65 years old, newly diagnosed, and ill for under 2 months. The sample is drawn from a study of T cells in Graves' hyperthyroidism and ophthalmopathy. Study results and caveats: Most thyroid-expanded clonotypes above 0.001 were also found in blood.

Amplified TCR beta CDR3 regions came from RNA transcripts. First-round RT-PCR with HTBI primers amplified the TCR CDR3 region. One entry per CDR3 protein, called by TCRdb with MiXCR from the multiplex PCR reads. The profile shows over 700,000 distinct CDR3 sequences, 30% to 40% of them singletons. This sequence was found in a middle-aged woman with Graves' hyperthyroidism. Input material: blood.

The chain's CDR3 is CASSQNRGYGYTF. The CDR3, as DNA: TGTGCCAGCAGCCAAAATCGGGGCTATGGCTACACCTTC. V and J are TRBV14 and TRBJ1-2; D gene ambiguous. Trimming pared 2 bases from V and 4 bases from J, leaving 8 bases between. From germline, CDR1 is SGHDN and CDR2 FVKESK. This CDR3 comprises 13 residues.